This TCR beta chain was obtained from a study of shared clonotypes between healthy human individuals. Comment on this clone: The antigen is unknown.

Study results and caveats: Sharing of clonotypes among donors was expected to vary with sequencing depth. Lower generation probabilities were found for non-shared clonotypes than for those shared by all four donors.

Clones were read by immunoSEQ multiplex PCR, and TCRdb kept only the in-frame ones, dropping some. Here the sample spans about 2.1 million clones, approximately 92% being singletons. V lost 5 bases to trimming and J lost 10 bases, with 20 bases between them. This CDR3 region has 14 residues. The germline gives CDR1 SEHNR, CDR2 FQNEAQ (reference sequence). Terminally differentiated effector memory CD45RA+ cells were excluded from the naive CD8 cells, which were CD45RO-negative and positively selected for CCR7. Input material: naive CD8+ T cells from PBMCs. The rearrangement uses TRBV7-9 and TRBJ1-2; no clear D. The TCR comes from a man aged 18 to 30 in good health. Some clones in this sample may be carry-over from other donors' samples. The CDR3 DNA is TGTGCCAGCAGCCCCGTATTAGGCCTGGCTGACTACACCTTC. Protein: CASSPVLGLADYTF.